Following are 22 T cell receptor beta chains from one sample sequenced in a study of blood T cell repertoires in COVID-19. The table came from immunoSEQ multiplex PCR; TCRdb's copy has only in-frame clones and leaves some out. Altogether about 70,000 clones are present, approximately 90% being singletons, with the ten largest covering just over 2.5%. The specimen was peripheral blood. The source of these receptors is a man aged 45-60 years with COVID-19, enrolled during active disease.

The chain is built from TRBV7-2 and TRBJ2-3; 7 bases are shared with TRBD2. V lost 5 bases, J lost 2 bases, and 10 bases stayed unmatched. This CDR3 region has 16 residues. The germline CDR1 and CDR2 sequences are SGHTA and FQGNSA. CDR3 nucleotide sequence: TGTGCCAGCAGCCGTTCGCCGGGGGGACTCACAGATACGCAGTATTTT. Translating it yields CASSRSPGGLTDTQYF.

CDR3 residues: CASSTRTPSDSPLHF. The CDR3 DNA reads as TGTGCCAGTAGTACGCGGACACCCTCCGATTCACCCCTCCACTTT. This chain uses TRBV19 with TRBJ1-6, with D possibly being TRBD1 (5 bases). The CDR3 is 15 residues long. The V gene lost 4 bases and the J gene lost 8 bases, with 15 bases spanning the gap. CDR1 is LNHDA, CDR2 SQIVND, per germline (reference sequence).

The rearrangement uses TRBV18 and TRBJ2-3, with no clear D. Germline V gives CDR1 KGHSH, CDR2 LQKENI. V was trimmed by 5 bases and J by 5 bases, leaving 5 bases between them. The CDR3 is 11 residues long. The CDR3 nucleotides are TGTGCCAGCTCAGGAGAAGATACGCAGTATTTT. Its protein product is CASSGEDTQYF.

The chain is built from TRBV18 and TRBJ2-7; 12 positions agree with TRBD1. The CDR3 is 16 amino acids. J lost 9 bases, V lost 4 bases, and 13 bases had no gene match. Germline assignment: CDR1 KGHSH and CDR2 LQKENI. The CDR3 loop reads CASSRYSGTGGDGQYV. The DNA for the CDR3 is TGTGCCAGCTCACGCTATTCCGGGACAGGGGGCGACGGGCAGTACGTC.

This chain connects TRBV29-1 to TRBJ2-2, with D possibly TRBD2 on 6 matching bases. The V gene lost 2 bases and the J gene lost 7 bases, with 11 bases spanning the gap. CDR1 is SQVTM, CDR2 ANQGSEA, per germline. CDR3 length: 13 residues. The CDR3: CSVEPQGGGELFF. The CDR3, as DNA: TGCAGCGTTGAACCGCAGGGAGGCGGGGAGCTGTTTTTT.

V is TRBV10-3 and J is TRBJ1-2; 11 nucleotides match TRBD1. The CDR3 covers 15 residues. Per germline, CDR1 ENHRY and CDR2 SYGVKD. Germline trimming cut 2 bases from V and 8 bases from J; bases unmatched to any gene: 7. The CDR3 DNA is TGTGCCATCAGTGAGCCGGACAGGGGGCGCGGGGGCTACACCTTC. This gives the protein CAISEPDRGRGGYTF.

The gene calls are TRBV21-1 and TRBJ2-1; the table gives TRBD2 as D, unverified against the DNA. TRBV21-1 corresponds to a pseudogene. This CDR3 contains 16 residues. CDR3 residues: CASSKELKSSYNEQFF. In DNA, the CDR3 is TGTGCCAGCAGCAAAGAACTAAAAAGCTCCTACAATGAGCAGTTCTTC.

The chain has TRBV4-2 and TRBJ1-1, with TRBD1 matching 7 bases. Germline assignment: CDR1 LGHNA and CDR2 YNFKEQ. This CDR3 has 16 amino acids. The ends lost 3 bases at V and 0 bases at J; junction bases unmatched: 7. The CDR3 DNA reads TGTGCCAGCAGCCAGAGACAGGGCGTAATGAACACTGAAGCTTTCTTT. This codes for CASSQRQGVMNTEAFF.

The chain combines TRBV5-1 with TRBJ2-1; 7 bases line up with TRBD2. The ends lost 1 base at V and 1 base at J; junction bases unmatched: 2. From germline, CDR1 is SGHRS and CDR2 YFSETQ. The CDR3 is 15 amino acids. CDR3 nucleotides: TGCGCCAGCAGCTTGATGCGGGAGTCCTACAATGAGCAGTTCTTC. It specifies CASSLMRESYNEQFF.

This CDR3 reads CASISSHEQYV. CDR3 nucleotides: TGTGCCAGTATTTCGTCCCACGAGCAGTACGTC. The rearrangement uses TRBV19 and TRBJ2-7; D is unresolved. The CDR3 has 11 amino acids. The V gene lost 7 bases and the J gene lost 5 bases, with 9 bases spanning the gap. CDR1 LNHDA and CDR2 SQIVND come from the germline V gene (reference sequence).

The CDR3 sequence: CASSENLGRFETQYF. DNA for the CDR3: TGTGCCAGCAGCGAAAACTTGGGGAGGTTTGAGACCCAGTACTTC. V usage is TRBV5-6 and J usage is TRBJ2-5; D is possibly TRBD2 (6 bases). Trimming shortened V by 4 bases and J by 5 bases, and 18 bases separated the two germline ends. The CDR3 sequence is 15 residues long. Germline V CDR1 and CDR2: SGHDT, YYEEEE.

The J gene is TRBJ2-2, the V gene TRBV6-2 or TRBV6-3, with 7 nucleotides matching TRBD1. Germline V lookup: CDR1 MNHEY, CDR2 SVGEGT. The CDR3 covers 14 residues. The ends lost 6 bases at V and 6 bases at J; junction bases unmatched: 7. This CDR3 is CASSRDRAAGELFF. The CDR3 bases are TGTGCCAGCAGCCGCGACAGGGCGGCCGGGGAGCTGTTTTTT.

This rearrangement joins TRBV24-1 to TRBJ2-2; D is perhaps TRBD1 (5 bases). CDR3 size: 17 residues. The germline gives CDR1 KGHDR, CDR2 SFDVKD. Between the trimmed V and J ends, which lost 3 bases and 6 bases, there was a span of 19 bases. For the CDR3, the DNA is TGTGCCACCAGTGATAACTTTTTGACAGTCGGACCCGGGGAGCTGTTTTTT. It specifies CATSDNFLTVGPGELFF.

This chain uses TRBV3-1 (or the pseudogene TRBV3-2) with TRBJ1-2; 8 bases agree with TRBD1. V shed 6 bases, J shed 3 bases, and the junction held 3 bases outside the gene matches. Germline V gives CDR1 LGHDT, CDR2 YNNKEL (reference sequence). The CDR3 length is 13 residues. The CDR3 loop reads CASRRQGYYGYTF. The CDR3 DNA sequence: TGTGCCAGCAGACGACAGGGGTACTATGGCTACACCTTC.

The chain recombines TRBV14 with TRBJ2-5, with TRBD2 as a possible D gene (6 bases). CDR3 size: 16 residues. Trimming stripped 1 base from V and 2 bases from J, with 14 bases between. The germline V gene encodes CDR1 SGHDN and CDR2 FVKESK. CDR3 DNA: TGTGCCAGCAGCCAAGGAAGACGGGAGCTGCAAGAGACCCAGTACTTC. Amino acids: CASSQGRRELQETQYF. Full variable domain (rest looked up from reference TRBV14 and TRBJ2-5): EAGVTQFPSHSVIEKGQTVTLRCDPISGHDNLYWYRRVMGKEIKFLLHFVKESKQDESGMPNNRFLAERTGGTYSTLKVQPAELEDSGVYFCASSQGRRELQETQYFGPGTRLLVL.

This chain uses TRBV7-9 with TRBJ2-5; no clear D. V shed 3 bases and J shed 5 bases, with 10 bases lying between them. Germline CDR1 is SEHNR and CDR2 is FQNEAQ (reference sequence). CDR3 size: 13 residues. The CDR3 here is CASSLSDWETQYF. The CDR3, as DNA: TGTGCCAGCAGCTTGTCAGACTGGGAGACCCAGTACTTC.

The chain combines TRBV30 with TRBJ2-1; D is uncertain. Germline V gene lookup returns CDR1 GTSNPN and CDR2 SVGIG (reference sequence). The CDR3 is 12 amino acids. The V end lost 0 bases, the J end lost 2 bases, and 2 bases lay between the germline ends. CDR3 bases: TGTGCCTGGAGTGTTACCTACAATGAGCAGTTCTTC. Protein product: CAWSVTYNEQFF.

The genes are TRBV7-7 and TRBJ2-5; 12 bases align to TRBD2. J lost 1 base, V lost 4 bases, and 4 bases had no gene match. The CDR3 is 16 amino acids. The germline V gene has CDR1 SSHAT and CDR2 FNYEAQ (reference sequence). CDR3 amino acids: CASSSGLAGTQETQYF. DNA for the CDR3: TGTGCCAGCAGCTCTGGACTAGCGGGGACCCAAGAGACCCAGTACTTC.

The chain joins TRBV27 to TRBJ2-3; 7 nucleotides line up with TRBD1. CDR1 and CDR2 (germline): MNHEY, SMNVEV (reference sequence). CDR3 length: 16 amino acids. Losses at the gene ends were 6 bases for V and 3 bases for J; bases not matched to a gene: 12. The CDR3 protein is CASSLYQGVSTDTQYF. The CDR3 DNA is TGTGCCAGCAGCCTGTACCAGGGGGTTTCGACAGATACGCAGTATTTT.

CDR3 residues: CAWSGTSGQETQYF. CDR3 coding DNA: TGTGCCTGGAGTGGCACTAGCGGACAAGAGACCCAGTACTTC. The gene calls are TRBV30 and TRBJ2-5, with 8 bases identical to TRBD2. Germline V lookup: CDR1 GTSNPN, CDR2 SVGIG (reference sequence). The V and J ends lost 1 base and 2 bases, in that order; junction bases with no gene match: 3. CDR3 size: 14 residues.

This chain uses TRBV2 with TRBJ1-5; D remains unclear. The V gene lost 2 bases and the J gene lost 2 bases, with 7 bases spanning the gap. This CDR3 is 14 amino acids long. Germline V gene data show CDR1 as SNHLY and CDR2 as FYNNEI. For the CDR3, the DNA is TGTGCCAGCAGTGAAAACGTAGGCAATCAGCCCCAGCATTTT. Amino acid sequence: CASSENVGNQPQHF.

This chain uses TRBV27 with TRBJ2-3; D may be TRBD2 (6 bases). V was clipped by 5 bases and J by 3 bases, with 9 bases between them. Germline lookup yields CDR1 MNHEY and CDR2 SMNVEV (reference sequence). The CDR3 has 13 residues. The CDR3 DNA follows: TGTGCCAGCAGTCTCCGGGGGACAGATACGCAGTATTTT. Translated: CASSLRGTDTQYF.